These 25 T cell receptor beta chains came from one sample sequenced in a study of radiotherapy plus CTLA-4 blockade in lung cancer. Generated by immunoSEQ multiplex PCR, the TCRdb table keeps only in-frame clones and is missing some. The sample has 130,000 or so clones; more than 80% are singletons. The sample consisted of peripheral blood, taken from a patient treated with radiotherapy plus ipilimumab. These receptors were obtained from a human donor with non-small cell lung cancer that progressed on radiotherapy plus ipilimumab.

This clone has just one count. The chain couples TRBV6-1 to TRBJ2-7, with D perhaps matching TRBD2 (6 bases). V was clipped by 6 bases and J by 2 bases, with 11 bases between them. The germline CDR1 and CDR2 sequences are MNHNS and SASEGT. This CDR3 is built from 13 residues. This CDR3 reads CASRREATYEQYF. The CDR3 nucleotides are TGTGCCAGCAGGAGGGAGGCTACCTACGAGCAGTACTTC.

This rearrangement joins TRBV5-5 to TRBJ2-7; a possible D gene is TRBD1 (6 bases). Trimming cost V 7 bases and J 2 bases, with 13 bases left between them. The CDR3 covers 13 residues. Germline lookup yields CDR1 SGHKS and CDR2 YYEKEE (reference sequence). Written as DNA, the CDR3 is TGTGCCAGCGGTCGGGACATCACCTACGAGCAGTACTTC. Protein: CASGRDITYEQYF.

On this clone itself: This sample also contains other DNA sequences that code for the same CDR3. This chain links TRBV18 with TRBJ2-1; 9 nucleotides line up with TRBD2. Germline values: CDR1 KGHSH, CDR2 LQKENI. This CDR3 spans 15 amino acids. Trimming cost V 3 bases and J 2 bases; bases outside gene matches: 2. In DNA form, the CDR3 reads TGTGCCAGCTCACCCCTAGCGGGGACCTACAATGAGCAGTTCTTC. Protein sequence: CASSPLAGTYNEQFF.

The J gene is TRBJ1-1, the V gene TRBV2; 10 nucleotides align to TRBD1. CDR1 and CDR2 (germline): SNHLY, FYNNEI. Unmatched junction bases numbered 6, after V lost 6 bases and J lost 5 bases. The CDR3 length is 14 residues. CDR3 coding DNA: TGTGCCAGCAGATCGGACAGGGGGGCGACTGAAGCTTTCTTT. Amino acids: CASRSDRGATEAFF.

This chain joins TRBV2 and TRBJ2-2; D not resolved. The CDR3 length is 14 residues. Trimming left V 1 base short and J 7 bases short, with 10 bases between. Germline values: CDR1 SNHLY, CDR2 FYNNEI. This CDR3 reads CASSEGRVGGELFF. The CDR3 bases are TGTGCCAGCAGTGAAGGAAGGGTAGGCGGGGAGCTGTTTTTT.

V gene TRBV10-2 combines with J gene TRBJ2-7, with 8 bases identical to TRBD1. The V segment lost 8 bases and the J segment 6 bases; nucleotides outside the gene matches: 3. CDR3 length: 11 residues. Germline CDR1 is WSHSY and CDR2 is SAAADI. Written as DNA, the CDR3 is TGCGCCAGCTCAGGGGGCGGCGAGCAGTACTTC. Translated: CASSGGGEQYF.

This chain joins TRBV6-5 and TRBJ2-7; 8 bases map to TRBD1. The CDR3 is 14 residues long. Germline V gene lookup returns CDR1 MNHEY and CDR2 SVGAGI. After removal of 4 bases from V and 2 bases from J, the junction contained 4 bases not matched to a gene. This CDR3 reads CASSWDRTAYEQYF. The CDR3 DNA reads as TGTGCCAGCAGTTGGGACAGGACGGCCTACGAGCAGTACTTC.

This clone was detected once. V and J are TRBV4-1 and TRBJ1-1, with D maybe TRBD1 (6 bases). The CDR3 covers 14 residues. Germline V CDR1 and CDR2: MGHRA, YSYEKL. The V gene lost 6 bases and the J gene lost 0 bases, with 11 bases spanning the gap. The CDR3 DNA is TGCGCCAGCAGGAACAGGGCCCTGAACACTGAAGCTTTCTTT. This codes for CASRNRALNTEAFF.

This clone showed up just a few times. The rearrangement uses TRBV18 and TRBJ2-1; possible D gene TRBD1, 5 bases. Germline loops: CDR1 KGHSH, CDR2 LQKENI. The CDR3 is 14 amino acids. Trimming took 5 bases from V and 7 from J, leaving 15 bases between them. For the CDR3, the DNA is TGTGCCAGCTCATCTCAGGGCGCCGTGAATGAGCAGTTCTTC. Its translation is CASSSQGAVNEQFF.

The V gene is TRBV5-1, the J gene TRBJ1-1; 7 bases map to TRBD1. The CDR3 runs to 15 residues. J gave up 6 bases and V 2 bases, and 10 bases lay outside the gene matches. Germline V gives CDR1 SGHRS, CDR2 YFSETQ. The CDR3 nucleotides are TGCGCCAGCAGCTTAAGTAACAGGGGAGGCGCTGAAGCTTTCTTT. It codes for CASSLSNRGGAEAFF.

This clone was observed a single time. The chain carries TRBV18 and TRBJ2-2; 10 bases match TRBD1. Germline-derived CDR1 and CDR2 are KGHSH and LQKENI. CDR3 length equals 16 residues. The trim removed 2 bases at V and 6 bases at J, leaving 6 bases unmatched. CDR3 nucleotides: TGTGCCAGCTCACCAAGGGACAGGGGCCTATCCGGGGAGCTGTTTTTT. Translation gives CASSPRDRGLSGELFF.

V and J are TRBV27 and TRBJ2-1, with TRBD2 as a possible D gene (6 bases). V was pared by 4 bases and J by 8 bases, with 18 bases between. Germline CDR1 is MNHEY and CDR2 is SMNVEV (reference sequence). This CDR3 region has 15 residues. CDR3 nucleotides: TGTGCCAGCAGTTCCCCCTCGGAGGGCCGGTATGAGCAGTTCTTC. Encoded protein: CASSSPSEGRYEQFF.

V is TRBV27 and J is TRBJ1-4; 10 nucleotides agree with TRBD1. Trimming removed 1 base from V and 8 bases from J; junction bases left unmatched: 10. This CDR3 has 17 residues. Germline lookup yields CDR1 MNHEY and CDR2 SMNVEV (reference sequence). The chain's CDR3 is CASSLLGQGSLLEKLFF. The CDR3 nucleotides read TGTGCCAGCAGTTTATTGGGACAGGGGTCCCTCTTGGAAAAACTGTTTTTT.

This chain uses TRBV4-1 with TRBJ2-2, with D perhaps matching TRBD1 (5 bases). The CDR3 has 14 amino acids. Germline V gene lookup returns CDR1 MGHRA and CDR2 YSYEKL. V was clipped by 4 bases and J by 5 bases, with 11 bases between them. The CDR3: CASSPITGTGELFF. CDR3 nucleotides: TGCGCCAGCAGCCCTATAACAGGAACCGGGGAGCTGTTTTTT.

The rearrangement links TRBV9 to TRBJ2-7; 7 bases are a match to TRBD1. V shed 0 bases, J shed 0 bases, and the junction held 3 bases outside the gene matches. The CDR3 has 15 amino acids. Germline assignment: CDR1 SGDLS and CDR2 YYNGEE. The CDR3 DNA reads TGTGCCAGCAGCGTAGATGGGACAGCCTCCTACGAGCAGTACTTC. This translates into CASSVDGTASYEQYF.

This chain joins TRBV10-3 and TRBJ2-2; 14 bases line up with TRBD2. The CDR3 length is 19 residues. The junction had 5 bases not matched to a gene; V was cut back by 2 bases and J by 0 bases. Germline CDR1 reads ENHRY; CDR2 reads SYGVKD. The CDR3 coding sequence is TGTGCCATCAGTGAGGCAATGGGACTAGCGGGAGCGAACACCGGGGAGCTGTTTTTT. Translated: CAISEAMGLAGANTGELFF.

V is TRBV19 and J is TRBJ1-4; maybe TRBD1 (5 bases). Trimming took off 3 bases at V and 8 bases at J, with 16 bases between the two ends. This CDR3 region has 15 residues. Germline V gene data show CDR1 as LNHDA and CDR2 as SQIVND (reference sequence). The chain's CDR3 is CASSILGAGPEKLFF. The DNA for the CDR3 is TGTGCCAGTAGTATTCTCGGGGCAGGTCCCGAAAAACTGTTTTTT.

The gene calls are TRBV4-2 and TRBJ2-1; 10 bases match TRBD2. This CDR3 spans 15 amino acids. V lost 0 bases to trimming and J lost 5 bases; unmatched junction nucleotides: 1. Germline V gene sequence: CDR1 LGHNA, CDR2 YNFKEQ. The CDR3 bases are TGTGCCAGCAGCCAAGATAGCGGGAGGAACAATGAGCAGTTCTTC. This sequence encodes CASSQDSGRNNEQFF.

A remark on this clone: Germline is not matched at one junction end, which may reflect a read error. The genes are TRBV6-1 and TRBJ2-1, with a tentative D call TRBD1 (6 bases). Germline-derived CDR1 and CDR2 are MNHNS and SASEGT. The CDR3 is 15 residues long. The CDR3 sequence is CASREGPGAYNEQFF. CDR3 DNA: TGTGCCAGCCGTGAGGGCCCAGGGGCCTACAATGAGCAGTTCTTC.

The chain joins TRBV30 to TRBJ1-4; D is undetermined. CDR1 and CDR2 from the germline V gene are GTSNPN and SVGIG (reference sequence). V was shortened by 0 bases and J by 6 bases, with 14 bases between the two germline ends. This CDR3 spans 15 amino acids. This CDR3 is CAWSVPYRPDEKLFF. CDR3 nucleotide sequence: TGTGCCTGGAGTGTACCCTACCGACCCGATGAAAAACTGTTTTTT.

The V call is TRBV27, the J call TRBJ2-7; possibly TRBD2 for D (5 bases). The V end was cut by 0 bases, the J end by 2 bases, with 11 bases between. CDR3 length equals 15 residues. The germline gives CDR1 MNHEY, CDR2 SMNVEV (reference sequence). CDR3 residues: CASSLSPDGAYEQYF. In nucleotides, the CDR3 is TGTGCCAGCAGTTTATCACCTGACGGGGCCTACGAGCAGTACTTC.

This rearrangement joins TRBV2 to TRBJ2-1; 9 bases match TRBD2. The CDR3 runs to 14 residues. Looked up from germline, CDR1 is SNHLY and CDR2 is FYNNEI. The V segment lost 7 bases and the J segment 2 bases; nucleotides outside the gene matches: 3. CDR3: CASTREGPYNEQFF. DNA for the CDR3: TGTGCCAGCACGCGGGAGGGCCCCTACAATGAGCAGTTCTTC.

CDR3 sequence: CASTRGRAYTGELFF. The CDR3 nucleotides read TGTGCCAGCACCCGAGGGAGGGCCTACACCGGGGAGCTGTTTTTT. V is TRBV5-6 and J is TRBJ2-2; 7 bases are a match to TRBD2. Germline assignment: CDR1 SGHDT and CDR2 YYEEEE. The trim removed 6 bases at V and 3 bases at J, leaving 8 bases unmatched. The CDR3 runs to 15 residues.

This chain uses TRBV30 with TRBJ1-1; D remains unclear. With 0 bases removed from V and 1 base from J, the gap between germline ends came to 6 bases. Germline CDR1 reads GTSNPN; CDR2 reads SVGIG (reference sequence). CDR3 length: 13 amino acids. CDR3 nucleotide sequence: TGTGCCTGGAGTGTAGAAGGGAACACTGAAGCTTTCTTT. The encoded protein is CAWSVEGNTEAFF.

The rearrangement joins TRBV28 to TRBJ2-1; a possible D gene is TRBD1 (5 bases). V was trimmed by 6 bases and J by 4 bases, leaving 10 bases between them. CDR3 length: 13 amino acids. Germline lookup yields CDR1 MDHEN and CDR2 SYDVKM. Here the CDR3 reads CASRGPPYNEQFF. CDR3 DNA sequence: TGTGCCAGCAGGGGGCCCCCATACAATGAGCAGTTCTTC.